The entry below gives a single T cell receptor (beta chain) sequence along with its context. These data are taken from a study of blood T cell repertoires in COVID-19. As for the study in general: Italy, Spain and the United States were the sources of the convalescent and acute COVID-19 samples. In each case, the material was cDNA or gDNA derived from T cells, B-cell-depleted T cells, or PBMCs.

As handled by the study authors: Counts of nucleated cells, estimated from reference gene primer amplification, were obtained. Produced via immunoSEQ multiplex PCR; TCRdb's table is partial and in-frame only. V, J and clone size were drawn from that table, and D and trimming were deduced from the DNA. The sample yields just over 95,000 clones, 90% seen once. CDR1 and CDR2 (germline): DFQATT, SNEGSKA (reference sequence). The CDR3 has 18 amino acids. J lost 5 bases, V lost 3 bases, and 18 bases had no gene match. The receptor comes from a man between 60 and 70 years old with acute or convalescent COVID-19. The sequencing sample was made of peripheral blood. This sequence joins TRBV20-1 and TRBJ1-5, with 8 bases matching TRBD1. The CDR3: CSASLGMPGQAYDQPQHF. The CDR3 DNA is TGCAGTGCTAGTCTAGGGATGCCGGGACAGGCTTACGATCAGCCCCAGCATTTT.